This entry lists 15 T cell receptor beta chains sequenced from one sample in a study of T cells in Graves' hyperthyroidism and ophthalmopathy. Template material for amplifying TCR beta CDR3 regions consisted of RNA transcripts. First-round RT-PCR targeting the TCR CDR3 was performed with the HTBI primer set. TCRdb re-called the multiplex PCR reads through MiXCR, storing one row per CDR3 protein. This table holds 640,000 or so distinct CDR3 sequences, 12% to 15% found once. Sequenced material: blood. These receptors all come from a woman aged 18-29 years with Graves' ophthalmopathy.

This clonotype showed up many times. The chain has TRBV28 and TRBJ1-4; 9 nucleotides match TRBD1. The ends lost 3 bases at V and 3 bases at J; junction bases unmatched: 8. Germline V gene lookup returns CDR1 MDHEN and CDR2 SYDVKM. The CDR3 contains 17 residues. The CDR3 loop is CASSLVGGQGPNEKLFF. In DNA, the CDR3 is TGTGCCAGCAGTTTGGTTGGGGGACAGGGCCCTAATGAAAAACTGTTTTTT.

The table lists this clonotype with many counts. The DNA for the CDR3 is TGCAGTGCAAAGAAAAACCAAGAGACCCAGTACTTC. Protein sequence: CSAKKNQETQYF. The chain is built from TRBV20-1 and TRBJ2-5, with no clear D. Trimming took 6 bases from V and 0 from J, leaving 8 bases between them. The CDR3 is 12 amino acids. Germline V gene data show CDR1 as DFQATT and CDR2 as SNEGSKA (reference sequence).

This clonotype was observed many times. The chain joins TRBV14 to TRBJ1-1; D unclear. The ends were cut back, 0 bases at V and 1 base at J, with 12 bases in the middle. Germline V gene data show CDR1 as SGHDN and CDR2 as FVKESK. The CDR3 has 16 residues. The chain's CDR3 is CASSQELGWRNTEAFF. In nucleotides, the CDR3 is TGTGCCAGCAGCCAAGAGCTCGGGTGGAGGAACACTGAAGCTTTCTTT.

In this sample, this clonotype turned up many times. The chain links TRBV27 to TRBJ2-5; TRBD2 matches at 9 bases. The CDR3 has 16 amino acids. Germline CDR1 and CDR2: MNHEY and SMNVEV (reference sequence). The trim removed 4 bases at V and 0 bases at J, leaving 6 bases unmatched. CDR3 in amino acids: CASSSTSGRYQETQYF. CDR3 sequence (DNA): TGTGCCAGCAGTTCAACTAGCGGGCGATACCAAGAGACCCAGTACTTC.

This clonotype was detected many times. V usage is TRBV2 and J usage is TRBJ2-2; D ambiguous. The CDR3 is made up of 11 amino acids. From germline, CDR1 is SNHLY and CDR2 FYNNEI. Trimming shortened V by 8 bases and J by 2 bases, and 3 bases separated the two germline ends. CDR3 loop: CASLNTGELFF. CDR3 DNA sequence: TGTGCCAGCCTCAACACCGGGGAGCTGTTTTTT.

As regards this clonotype: At one end the junction does not follow the germline gene, possibly because of a read error. The genes are TRBV3-1 and TRBJ1-1, with D possibly TRBD1 on 5 matching bases. The V gene's germline CDR1 is LGHDT and CDR2 YNNKEL (reference sequence). The CDR3 sequence is 15 residues long. The CDR3 nucleotides are TGCGCCAGCAGCCAAGCGGCCGGGGACGGGACTGAAGCTTTCTTT. Residues: CASSQAAGDGTEAFF.

This clonotype came up a few times. This chain uses TRBV9 with TRBJ2-6; 9 bases match TRBD1. The germline CDR1 and CDR2 sequences are SGDLS and YYNGEE. This CDR3 is built from 20 residues. Trimming removed 3 bases from V and 0 bases from J; junction bases left unmatched: 13. CDR3 sequence: CASSAHPLTGGPSGANVLTF. The DNA for the CDR3 is TGTGCCAGCAGCGCCCACCCTTTGACAGGGGGACCCTCTGGGGCCAACGTCCTGACTTTC.

The table lists this clonotype with many counts. V and J are TRBV19 and TRBJ2-7; D unclear. The germline gives CDR1 LNHDA, CDR2 SQIVND (reference sequence). V was shortened by 1 base and J by 3 bases, with 13 bases between the two germline ends. CDR3 size: 15 residues. DNA of the CDR3: TGTGCCAGTAGTATAGGTGGGTCGGTGATCTACGAGCAGTACTTC. This translates into CASSIGGSVIYEQYF. The whole variable domain, remainder taken from reference TRBV19 and TRBJ2-7, is DGGITQSPKYLFRKEGQNVTLSCEQNLNHDAMYWYRQDPGQGLRLIYYSQIVNDFQKGDIAEGYSVSREKKESFPLTVTSAQKNPTAFYLCASSIGGSVIYEQYFGPGTRLTVT.

In the case of this clonotype: A clone one base away is much larger, so this may be a read error. The chain is built from TRBV2 and TRBJ2-1; TRBD2 aligns across 9 bases. Germline CDR1 is SNHLY and CDR2 is FYNNEI. The CDR3 covers 17 residues. CDR3 DNA: TGTGCCAGCAGTTTTAGACTAGCGGAGGTCTCCTACAATGAGCAGCTCTTC. This sequence encodes CASSFRLAEVSYNEQLF. The full variable domain, with the rest looked up from reference TRBV2 and TRBJ2-1, is EPEVTQTPSHQVTQMGQEVILRCVPISNHLYFYWYRQILGQKVEFLVSFYNNEISEKSEIFDDQFSVERPDGSNFTLKIRSTKLEDSAMYFCASSFRLAEVSYNEQLFGPGTRLTVL.

This clonotype was counted many times. The chain recombines TRBV7-9 with TRBJ1-2; D gene uncertain. Germline V gene lookup returns CDR1 SEHNR and CDR2 FQNEAQ (reference sequence). This CDR3 is 14 amino acids long. V shed 1 base and J shed 8 bases, with 14 bases lying between them. The CDR3 region has the DNA TGTGCCAGCAGCTTAGGCAGGCTAATGGCCGGCTACACCTTC. Protein sequence: CASSLGRLMAGYTF.

V and J are TRBV20-1 and TRBJ2-1; 16 nucleotides line up with TRBD2. Germline loops: CDR1 DFQATT, CDR2 SNEGSKA (reference sequence). The CDR3 has 15 amino acids. Trimming took 6 bases from V and 6 from J; bases not matched to a gene: 5. CDR3 sequence: CSAFGTSGRGNEQFF. The CDR3 DNA follows: TGCAGTGCCTTCGGGACTAGCGGGAGGGGCAATGAGCAGTTCTTC.

This clonotype was observed a few times. The chain uses TRBV19 and TRBJ1-3; D unresolved. The CDR3 spans 16 residues. The germline V gene encodes CDR1 LNHDA and CDR2 SQIVND (reference sequence). V was trimmed by 4 bases and J by 0 bases, leaving 13 bases between them. For the CDR3, the DNA is TGTGCCAGTAGTAAGAAACGGTCCTCCTCTGGAAACACCATATATTTT. It specifies CASSKKRSSSGNTIYF.

This clonotype came up many times. The chain joins TRBV19 to TRBJ2-1, with TRBD2 identical over 9 bases. Per the germline V gene, CDR1 is LNHDA and CDR2 is SQIVND (reference sequence). V shed 0 bases, J shed 7 bases, and the junction held 13 bases outside the gene matches. The CDR3 loop spans 18 amino acids. DNA of the CDR3: TGTGCCAGTAGTATAGATCTACTAGCGGGCAACTTGGGGAATGAGCAGTTCTTC. Translation: CASSIDLLAGNLGNEQFF.

This clonotype was recorded many times. This CDR3 reads CASRSDLYEQYF. The CDR3 DNA reads TGTGCCAGCAGGTCGGACCTCTACGAGCAGTACTTC. The chain is built from TRBV2 and TRBJ2-7; the D is unclear. V was trimmed by 6 bases and J by 3 bases, leaving 9 bases between them. CDR3 length: 12 amino acids. Germline V gene lookup returns CDR1 SNHLY and CDR2 FYNNEI.

This clonotype appeared many times. The J gene is TRBJ1-4, the V gene TRBV7-6; D unclear. The CDR3 consists of 13 residues. V shed 5 bases and J shed 5 bases, with 9 bases lying between them. Germline CDR1 SGHVS, CDR2 FNYEAQ. This chain's CDR3 is CASSQMLNEKLFF. CDR3 nucleotides: TGTGCCAGCAGCCAAATGTTAAATGAAAAACTGTTTTTT.